These 28 T cell receptor beta chains came from one sample sequenced in a study of T cells after somatic rescue of genetic block. Assay: immunoSEQ multiplex PCR; the TCRdb copy retains only in-frame clones and omits some. Of 68,000 or so clones detected, around 93% appear once; the ten largest clones hold 2.9%. The sequenced sample was peripheral blood mononuclear cells (PBMCs). These receptors were taken from a man aged 40-55 years.

The chain links TRBV9 to TRBJ1-5, with D hard to call. The germline gives CDR1 SGDLS, CDR2 YYNGEE. The ends were cut back, 0 bases at V and 3 bases at J, with 4 bases in the middle. CDR3 length: 13 residues. The CDR3 DNA follows: TGTGCCAGCAGCGTAGACCACAATCAGCCCCAGCATTTT. Translated: CASSVDHNQPQHF.

V and J are TRBV9 and TRBJ2-7; 8 nucleotides align to TRBD1. This CDR3 contains 15 residues. V shed 0 bases, J shed 3 bases, and the junction held 5 bases outside the gene matches. Germline CDR1 SGDLS, CDR2 YYNGEE. The CDR3 is CASSVGQGTGYEQYF. CDR3 bases: TGTGCCAGCAGCGTAGGGCAGGGGACAGGCTACGAGCAGTACTTC.

V is TRBV27 and J is TRBJ1-2; 9 nucleotides match TRBD1. The CDR3 contains 15 residues. Germline CDR1 MNHEY, CDR2 SMNVEV (reference sequence). V gave up 6 bases and J gave up 5 bases; unmatched junction bases: 10. CDR3 sequence: CASRLGAGQGYGYTF. In DNA form, the CDR3 reads TGTGCCAGCAGACTAGGGGCGGGACAGGGTTATGGCTACACCTTC.

This clone was seen just once. The CDR3: CASSSEKGLDTQYF. The CDR3 coding sequence is TGTGCCAGCAGCTCGGAGAAGGGCTTGGATACGCAGTATTTT. The rearrangement joins TRBV13 to TRBJ2-3; D remains unclear. V lost 4 bases and J 6 bases, leaving 14 bases between the germline ends. Per the germline V gene, CDR1 is PRHDT and CDR2 is FYEKMQ (reference sequence). This CDR3 spans 14 amino acids.

This chain links TRBV5-1 with TRBJ2-3; D gene uncertain. The CDR3 consists of 13 residues. Per germline, CDR1 SGHRS and CDR2 YFSETQ. V was shortened by 0 bases and J by 4 bases, with 6 bases between the two germline ends. CDR3: CASSLEGSDTQYF. The CDR3 nucleotides are TGCGCCAGCAGCTTGGAAGGGTCAGATACGCAGTATTTT.

The CDR3 DNA reads TGCGCCAGCAGCCAAGTGGCAGGGACCCCAGATACGCAGTATTTT. Translated: CASSQVAGTPDTQYF. The rearrangement links TRBV4-3 to TRBJ2-3, with D possibly called TRBD1 or TRBD2 (5 bases each). With 1 base removed from V and 4 bases from J, the gap between germline ends came to 12 bases. This CDR3 has 15 residues. CDR1 is LGHNA, CDR2 YSLEER, per germline.

The chain links TRBV11-2 to TRBJ2-3; 10 nucleotides line up with TRBD2. The germline CDR1 and CDR2 sequences are SGHAT and FQNNGV. With V trimmed by 5 bases and J by 1 base, 3 bases remained unmatched. There are 15 residues in the CDR3. This chain's CDR3 is CASSSGTSGTDTQYF. DNA for the CDR3: TGTGCCAGCAGCAGCGGGACTAGCGGCACAGATACGCAGTATTTT.

V is TRBV30 and J is TRBJ1-2; D is ambiguous. The V and J ends lost 3 bases and 6 bases respectively, with 14 bases between them. The CDR3 spans 13 residues. Germline-derived CDR1 and CDR2 are GTSNPN and SVGIG (reference sequence). CDR3 coding DNA: TGTGCCTGGAGCCGCCAGGTTATCGATGGCTACACCTTC. Its translation is CAWSRQVIDGYTF.

This clone was observed a single time. J is TRBJ2-7 and V is TRBV19; 7 bases are shared with TRBD1. J gave up 6 bases and V 7 bases, and 15 bases lay outside the gene matches. The CDR3 has 15 amino acids. In germline, CDR1 is LNHDA, CDR2 SQIVND (reference sequence). The CDR3 DNA sequence: TGTGCCAGTAATCAAAACCGGGACAGTGGTGGCGAGCAGTACTTC. It codes for CASNQNRDSGGEQYF.

The chain is built from TRBV25-1 and TRBJ2-4; no definite D call. Trimming took off 5 bases at V and 0 bases at J, with 14 bases between the two ends. The V gene's germline CDR1 is MGHDK and CDR2 SYGVNS. This CDR3 has 16 amino acids. The CDR3 here is CASSPPRAVAKNIQYF. In DNA form, the CDR3 reads TGTGCCAGCAGTCCCCCCCGCGCTGTAGCCAAAAACATTCAGTACTTC. The full variable domain, in which reference TRBV25-1 and TRBJ2-4 provide the parts outside the CDR3, is EADIYQTPRYLVIGTGKKITLECSQTMGHDKMYWYQQDPGMELHLIHYSYGVNSTEKGDLSSESTVSRIRTEHFPLTLESARPSHTSQYLCASSPPRAVAKNIQYFGAGTRLSVL.

This chain links TRBV14 with TRBJ2-3; D possibly uses TRBD1 or TRBD2 (5 bases each). This CDR3 region has 15 residues. Germline loops: CDR1 SGHDN, CDR2 FVKESK. Trimming shortened V by 5 bases and J by 6 bases, and 18 bases separated the two germline ends. The chain's CDR3 is CASSNRDGSPDTQYF. The CDR3 DNA reads as TGTGCCAGCAGCAACCGGGACGGATCCCCTGATACGCAGTATTTT. The whole variable domain, remainder taken from reference TRBV14 and TRBJ2-3, is EAGVTQFPSHSVIEKGQTVTLRCDPISGHDNLYWYRRVMGKEIKFLLHFVKESKQDESGMPNNRFLAERTGGTYSTLKVQPAELEDSGVYFCASSNRDGSPDTQYFGPGTRLTVL.

This chain links TRBV7-2 with TRBJ2-3, with D maybe TRBD2 (7 bases). Germline-derived CDR1 and CDR2 are SGHTA and FQGNSA. This CDR3 contains 15 residues. V was shortened by 6 bases and J by 5 bases, with 18 bases between the two germline ends. The CDR3 coding sequence is TGTGCCAGCAGTTCAGTCGGGGGGCCGGGAGATACGCAGTATTTT. It codes for CASSSVGGPGDTQYF. Full variable domain (missing parts from reference TRBV7-2 and TRBJ2-3): GAGVSQSPSNKVTEKGKDVELRCDPISGHTALYWYRQSLGQGLEFLIYFQGNSAPDKSGLPSDRFSAERTGGSVSTLTIQRTQQEDSAVYLCASSSVGGPGDTQYFGPGTRLTVL.

This chain links TRBV5-3 with TRBJ1-4; D may be TRBD1 (5 bases). TRBV5-3 is recorded as an ORF, its role being uncertain. V was shortened by 1 base and J by 8 bases, with 18 bases between the two germline ends. The CDR3 extends over 16 amino acids. CDR3 in amino acids: CARSLSSAGHNEKLFF. The CDR3 coding sequence is TGTGCCAGAAGCTTGTCGTCCGCTGGACATAACGAAAAACTGTTTTTT.

This rearrangement joins TRBV4-2 to TRBJ1-2; the D is unclear. This CDR3 region has 16 residues. V lost 2 bases to trimming and J lost 0 bases, with 13 bases between them. In germline, CDR1 is LGHNA, CDR2 YNFKEQ. The CDR3 DNA reads as TGTGCCAGCAGCCAAAGTTGGCGGGCGCCTAACTATGGCTACACCTTC. It translates to CASSQSWRAPNYGYTF.

The rearrangement uses TRBV5-4 and TRBJ2-5, with 8 bases matching TRBD1. The CDR3 covers 15 residues. Germline V CDR1 and CDR2: SGHNT, YYREEE (reference sequence). V was pared by 0 bases and J by 4 bases, with 5 bases of the junction left unmatched. CDR3 residues: CASSLVGQGAETQYF. The CDR3 coding sequence is TGTGCCAGCAGCTTGGTTGGACAGGGAGCAGAGACCCAGTACTTC.

This chain uses TRBV9 with TRBJ2-6, with D unclear. V was shortened by 3 bases and J by 0 bases, with 7 bases between the two germline ends. This CDR3 is built from 15 residues. Germline V gene lookup returns CDR1 SGDLS and CDR2 YYNGEE. CDR3 DNA sequence: TGTGCCAGCAGCGGGTCTGTCTCTGGGGCCAACGTCCTGACTTTC. It specifies CASSGSVSGANVLTF.

This chain links TRBV27 with TRBJ1-4; 9 nucleotides line up with TRBD1. The trim removed 3 bases at V and 8 bases at J, leaving 13 bases unmatched. This CDR3 comprises 17 residues. Looked up from germline, CDR1 is MNHEY and CDR2 is SMNVEV (reference sequence). CDR3 residues: CASSFWTGARLNEKLFF. The CDR3 region has the DNA TGTGCCAGCAGTTTCTGGACAGGGGCGAGATTGAACGAAAAACTGTTTTTT.

This chain uses TRBV6-1 with TRBJ2-2, with 8 bases matching TRBD1. From germline, CDR1 is MNHNS and CDR2 SASEGT. The CDR3 covers 15 residues. V was pared by 0 bases and J by 5 bases, with 2 bases of the junction left unmatched. CDR3 sequence: CASSEATGGTGELFF. The CDR3 nucleotides read TGTGCCAGCAGTGAAGCCACAGGGGGTACCGGGGAGCTGTTTTTT.

This clone occurred a few times. V gene TRBV7-9 combines with J gene TRBJ2-1; 12 bases line up with TRBD2. The CDR3 loop spans 16 amino acids. V was clipped by 2 bases and J by 7 bases; unmatched bases: 6. Germline values: CDR1 SEHNR, CDR2 FQNEAQ (reference sequence). The CDR3 sequence is CASSLPLAGGINEQFF. The CDR3 DNA reads TGTGCCAGCAGCTTACCGCTAGCGGGGGGGATAAATGAGCAGTTCTTC.

This sequence joins TRBV4-2 and TRBJ2-1, with TRBD2 matching over 8 bases. The V and J ends lost 1 base and 0 bases, in that order; junction bases with no gene match: 5. CDR1 and CDR2 from the germline V gene are LGHNA and YNFKEQ. This CDR3 spans 17 amino acids. The CDR3 here is CASSQAVAGSSYNEQFF. CDR3 coding DNA: TGTGCCAGCAGCCAAGCAGTAGCGGGGAGCTCCTACAATGAGCAGTTCTTC.

The J gene is TRBJ1-4, the V gene TRBV2, with D unresolved. The CDR3 spans 16 residues. Germline CDR1 SNHLY, CDR2 FYNNEI. Trimming pared 5 bases from V and 8 bases from J, leaving 21 bases between. CDR3 coding DNA: TGTGCCAGCAGTCCCGGACGACACCTAACCGGGGAAAAACTGTTTTTT. This codes for CASSPGRHLTGEKLFF.

J is TRBJ2-1 and V is TRBV6-1, with 9 bases aligning to TRBD1. Per germline, CDR1 MNHNS and CDR2 SASEGT. The CDR3 extends over 16 amino acids. With 2 bases clipped from V and 6 bases from J, the junction kept 8 bases outside the gene matches. Here the CDR3 reads CASSERRGQGGNEQFF. The CDR3 bases are TGTGCCAGCAGTGAACGCAGGGGACAGGGAGGCAATGAGCAGTTCTTC.

The chain employs TRBV19 and TRBJ1-2; 7 positions match TRBD1. Germline CDR1 LNHDA, CDR2 SQIVND (reference sequence). There are 16 residues in the CDR3. The J segment lost 0 bases and the V segment lost 5 bases, leaving 9 bases of the junction unmatched. The chain's CDR3 is CASSVKQGTTNYGYTF. In DNA, the CDR3 is TGTGCCAGTAGTGTAAAACAGGGGACCACTAACTATGGCTACACCTTC.

This clone came up once. The chain has TRBV11-3 and TRBJ2-3; D might be TRBD2 (7 bases). Trimming removed 5 bases at V and 5 bases at J, with 17 bases between. The CDR3 covers 15 residues. CDR1 is SGHNT and CDR2 is YENEEA in the germline V gene. CDR3 residues: CASSRSRGPRDTQYF. The CDR3 coding sequence is TGTGCCAGCAGCAGGTCGCGGGGGCCAAGAGATACGCAGTATTTT.

The V and J genes are TRBV6-6 and TRBJ1-5; 7 bases align to TRBD1. The CDR3 is 13 amino acids. Germline V gives CDR1 MNHNY, CDR2 SVGAGI (reference sequence). V was pared by 8 bases and J by 3 bases, with 4 bases of the junction left unmatched. The CDR3 loop is CASRDSNNQPQHF. The CDR3 DNA reads as TGTGCCAGCCGGGACAGTAACAATCAGCCCCAGCATTTT.

The chain recombines TRBV10-3 with TRBJ2-7; D gene uncertain. The germline V gene has CDR1 ENHRY and CDR2 SYGVKD. This CDR3 is built from 13 residues. Trimming pared 4 bases from V and 5 bases from J, leaving 12 bases between. The CDR3 coding sequence is TGTGCCATCAGTGGACGGATTTCCGACGAGCAGTACTTC. Translating gives CAISGRISDEQYF.

The chain joins TRBV18 to TRBJ2-2; D is unresolved. The CDR3 totals 13 residues. The germline V and J ends were trimmed by 2 bases and 7 bases, with 8 bases remaining between them. The V gene's germline CDR1 is KGHSH and CDR2 LQKENI. The CDR3 loop is CASSPTGIGELFF. The DNA of the CDR3 is TGTGCCAGCTCACCAACCGGCATCGGGGAGCTGTTTTTT.

The chain couples TRBV9 to TRBJ2-7, with D perhaps TRBD1 or TRBD2 (5 bases each). The CDR3 covers 14 residues. In germline, CDR1 is SGDLS, CDR2 YYNGEE. V dropped 3 bases and J dropped 6 bases, with 16 bases sitting between them. The CDR3 sequence: CASSASGGFREQYF. The CDR3 DNA sequence: TGTGCCAGCAGCGCTTCTGGGGGTTTTCGCGAGCAGTACTTC.